One sample yielded the 4 T cell receptor beta chains listed below, sequenced in a study of shared clonotypes between healthy human individuals. Profiling relied on immunoSEQ multiplex PCR, and the TCRdb table lists in-frame clones only, not all of them. The table lists hundreds of thousands of clones, 70% to 80% of them singletons. The sample consisted of PBMCs. Receptor source: a woman aged 40-49 years in good health. Some clones in this sample may be carry-over from other donors' samples.

This chain uses TRBV29-1 with TRBJ2-2; D may be TRBD2 (6 bases). The CDR3 has 14 residues. From germline, CDR1 is SQVTM and CDR2 ANQGSEA. V was pared by 4 bases and J by 5 bases, with 14 bases between. The CDR3 bases are TGCAGCGTTGGACCAATGGGGGGTACCGGGGAGCTGTTTTTT. Its protein product is CSVGPMGGTGELFF.

The CDR3 bases are TGCGCCAGCAGCCAAGACATCTCCGGTAAACAAGAGACCCAGTACTTC. This encodes CASSQDISGKQETQYF. The chain carries TRBV4-3 and TRBJ2-5; no definite D call. CDR1 and CDR2 from the germline V gene are LGHNA and YSLEER. Trimming removed 0 bases at V and 2 bases at J, with 13 bases between. The CDR3 contains 16 residues.

The J gene is TRBJ2-2, the V gene TRBV18; a weak D match, TRBD1 (7 bases). Germline-derived CDR1 and CDR2 are KGHSH and LQKENI. The CDR3 runs 16 residues. The ends were cut back, 0 bases at V and 7 bases at J, with 15 bases in the middle. In DNA form, the CDR3 reads TGTGCCAGCTCACCACCGTCAGGGGGGCGAGGCGGGGAGCTGTTTTTT. It translates to CASSPPSGGRGGELFF.

The J gene is TRBJ2-1, the V gene TRBV29-1, with D tentatively TRBD2 (6 bases). Germline-derived CDR1 and CDR2 are SQVTM and ANQGSEA. The V end was cut by 6 bases, the J end by 6 bases, with 21 bases between. This CDR3 region has 15 residues. The CDR3 is CSVSPLAIQRNEQFF. The DNA of the CDR3 is TGCAGCGTCTCCCCACTAGCTATTCAGCGCAATGAGCAGTTCTTC.